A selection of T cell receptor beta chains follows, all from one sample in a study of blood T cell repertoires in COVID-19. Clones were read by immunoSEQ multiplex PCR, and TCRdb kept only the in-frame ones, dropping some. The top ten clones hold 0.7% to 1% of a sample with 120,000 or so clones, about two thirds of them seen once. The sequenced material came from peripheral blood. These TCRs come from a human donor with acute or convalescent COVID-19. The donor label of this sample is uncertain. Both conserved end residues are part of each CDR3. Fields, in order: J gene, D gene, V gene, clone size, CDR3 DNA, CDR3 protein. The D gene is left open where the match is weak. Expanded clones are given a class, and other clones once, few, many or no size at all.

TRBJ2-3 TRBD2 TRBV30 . TGTGCCGGAAGCGGGGCCCCCACAGATACGCAGTATTTT CAGSGAPTDTQYF
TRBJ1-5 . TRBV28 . TGTGCCAGCAGTCCCGACAGTCGTAATCAGCCCCAGCATTTT CASSPDSRNQPQHF
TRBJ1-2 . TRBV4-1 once TGCGCCAGCAGCCAGGGGAGTTCTGGCTACACCTTC CASSQGSSGYTF
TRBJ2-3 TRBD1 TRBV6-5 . TGTGCCAGCTCCCGGGACAGGGGGCAGTCTACGCAGTATTTT CASSRDRGQSTQYF
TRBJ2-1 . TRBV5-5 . TGTGCCAGCAGCTTCCGGGACACCTCCTACAATGAGCAGTTCTTC CASSFRDTSYNEQFF
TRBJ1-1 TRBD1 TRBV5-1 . TGCGCCAGCAGCGCCGGGACAGCGAACACTGAAGCTTTCTTT CASSAGTANTEAFF
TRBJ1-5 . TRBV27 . TGTGCCAGCAGTTTAGGTGCGTTTGGAGGTCAGCCCCAGCATTTT CASSLGAFGGQPQHF
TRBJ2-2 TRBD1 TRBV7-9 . TGTGCCAGCAGCTTAGAGCGGACAGGGGTTGGGACCGGGGAGCTGTTTTTT CASSLERTGVGTGELFF
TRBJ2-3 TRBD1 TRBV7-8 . TGTGCCAGCAGCACCCGGACAGGCCGGAGCACAGATACGCAGTATTTT CASSTRTGRSTDTQYF
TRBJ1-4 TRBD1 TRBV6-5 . TGTGCCAGCAGTTATCTCTACAGGGGGCTAGGTGAAAAACTGTTTTTT CASSYLYRGLGEKLFF
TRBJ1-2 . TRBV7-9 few TGTGCCAGCAGCTTACGGCAGGGGAGTTTAGATTCGGATGGCTACACCTTC CASSLRQGSLDSDGYTF
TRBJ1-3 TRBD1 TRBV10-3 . TGTGCCATGGGGACAGGTGGCGTTTCTGGAAACACCATATATTTT CAMGTGGVSGNTIYF
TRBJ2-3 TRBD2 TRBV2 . TGTGCCAGCACCCCGGGACTAATATCGGCAGATACGCAGTATTTT CASTPGLISADTQYF
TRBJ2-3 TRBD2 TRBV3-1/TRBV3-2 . TGTGCCAGCAGCCAAGATCGTACTAGCGGGGGCTTACCAGATACGCAGTATTTT CASSQDRTSGGLPDTQYF
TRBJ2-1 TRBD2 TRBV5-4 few TGTGCCAGCAGCTTAGATGGTCTAGCGGGGGCCTACAATGAGCAGTTCTTC CASSLDGLAGAYNEQFF
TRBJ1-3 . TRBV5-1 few TGCGCCAGCAGCTTTCAGGGATCGAACACCATATATTTT CASSFQGSNTIYF
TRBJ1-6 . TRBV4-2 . TGTGCCAGCAGCCAAGACCCTCAGATTCCTGAGGCCCTCCACTTT CASSQDPQIPEALHF
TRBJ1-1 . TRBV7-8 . TGTGCCAGCAGCTTAGCCTGGGAGTTTAGTGAAGCTTTCTTT CASSLAWEFSEAFF
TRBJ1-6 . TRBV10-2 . TGCGCCAGCAGTGAGGAGCCACGGGAGAATTCACCCCTCCACTTT CASSEEPRENSPLHF
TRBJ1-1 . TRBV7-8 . TGTGCCAGCAGCCCTGGGAGGACTGAAGCTTTCTTT CASSPGRTEAFF
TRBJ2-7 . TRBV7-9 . TGTGCCAGCAGCTTATCGGGTGACGAGCAGTACTTC CASSLSGDEQYF
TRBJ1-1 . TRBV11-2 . TGTGCCAGCAGCTCTAACTCGCGTAGTCGGGAGAACACTGAAGCTTTCTTT CASSSNSRSRENTEAFF
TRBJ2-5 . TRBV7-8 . TGTGCCAGCAGCTTAACCGCGGACCAAGAGACCCAGTACTTC CASSLTADQETQYF
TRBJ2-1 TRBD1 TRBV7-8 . TGTGCCAGCAGCTTAACACAGGGGGGCCTACGCGAGCAGTTCTTC CASSLTQGGLREQFF
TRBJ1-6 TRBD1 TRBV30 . TGTGCCTGGGGTGGACAGGGGGGTTCACCCCTCCACTTT CAWGGQGGSPLHF
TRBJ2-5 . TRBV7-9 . TGTGCCAGCAGCTTAGCGCGTGGCGGGACAGAAGAGACCCAGTACTTC CASSLARGGTEETQYF
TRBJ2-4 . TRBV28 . TGTGCCGTGGGGCAGTCAGCCAAAAACATTCAGTACTTC CAVGQSAKNIQYF
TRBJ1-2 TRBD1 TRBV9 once TGTGCCAGCAGCGGACTAGGGGACAGGGCTGGGACGGGCTACACCTTC CASSGLGDRAGTGYTF
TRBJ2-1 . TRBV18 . TGTGCCAGCTCACCACCGGAAGCTCCCCGGGGTGTGCAGTTCTTC CASSPPEAPRGVQFF
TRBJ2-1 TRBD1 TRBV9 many TGTGCCAGCAGCTTCCGGGACAGCCTTACCATGGGGCAGTTCTTC CASSFRDSLTMGQFF
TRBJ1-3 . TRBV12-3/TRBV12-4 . TGTGCCAGCAGTTTCATTTCTGGAAACACCATATATTTT CASSFISGNTIYF
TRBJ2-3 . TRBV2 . TGTGCCAGCAGTGAACCCCTGGGAGCTGATACGCAGTATTTT CASSEPLGADTQYF
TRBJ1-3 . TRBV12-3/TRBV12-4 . TGTGCCAGCAGCCCCATCACTGGAAACACCATATATTTT CASSPITGNTIYF